The 32 T cell receptor beta chains reported below all come from one sample, sequenced in a study of technical replicates of blood from several donors. Assay: immunoSEQ multiplex PCR; the TCRdb copy retains only in-frame clones and omits some. The top ten hold approximately 0.14% of the sample, which has tens of thousands of clones, 95% to 98% seen once. Sequenced input: T cells isolated from PBMCs. These receptors were obtained from a human donor in good health.

V usage is TRBV9 and J usage is TRBJ2-1, with TRBD1 identical over 8 bases. The ends lost 3 bases at V and 0 bases at J; junction bases unmatched: 8. In germline, CDR1 is SGDLS, CDR2 YYNGEE. The CDR3 is made up of 17 amino acids. CDR3 sequence reads: CASSGRTGLSSYNEQFF. CDR3 bases: TGTGCCAGCAGCGGCCGGACAGGGCTAAGCTCCTACAATGAGCAGTTCTTC.

The J gene is TRBJ2-1, the V gene TRBV5-1, with D perhaps TRBD1 (5 bases). With 0 bases removed from V and 9 bases from J, the gap between germline ends came to 10 bases. This CDR3 has 13 residues. Germline V CDR1 and CDR2: SGHRS, YFSETQ. Here the CDR3 reads CASSLENQGEQFF. In nucleotides, the CDR3 is TGCGCCAGCAGCTTGGAGAATCAGGGTGAGCAGTTCTTC.

This chain uses TRBV7-3 with TRBJ2-1, with 8 bases lining up with TRBD2. CDR1 is SGHTA and CDR2 is FQGTGA in the germline V gene. The V segment lost 5 bases and the J segment 5 bases; nucleotides outside the gene matches: 5. CDR3 length: 14 residues. This chain's CDR3 is CASSPGLVHNEQFF. The CDR3 DNA follows: TGTGCCAGCAGCCCGGGACTAGTCCACAATGAGCAGTTCTTC. The variable domain in full, with the rest retrieved from reference TRBV7-3 and TRBJ2-1, is GAGVSQTPSNKVTEKGKYVELRCDPISGHTALYWYRQSLGQGPEFLIYFQGTGAADDSGLPNDRFFAVRPEGSVSTLKIQRTERGDSAVYLCASSPGLVHNEQFFGPGTRLTVL.

V is TRBV7-3 and J is TRBJ2-1; unclear D gene. Germline V CDR1 and CDR2: SGHTA, FQGTGA. The CDR3 is 15 amino acids. The ends were cut back, 2 bases at V and 0 bases at J, with 8 bases in the middle. The CDR3 bases are TGTGCCAGCAGCTTATCGCAGTCCTCCTACAATGAGCAGTTCTTC. This encodes CASSLSQSSYNEQFF.

The V call is TRBV18, the J call TRBJ1-1, with D possibly matching TRBD1 (5 bases). Germline-derived CDR1 and CDR2 are KGHSH and LQKENI. This CDR3 is built from 16 residues. Trimming took 3 bases from V and 10 from J, leaving 24 bases between them. CDR3 bases: TGTGCCAGCTCACCCACCTCCCGGGGGGACTCAATAGGAGCTTTCTTT. This gives the protein CASSPTSRGDSIGAFF.

This sequence joins TRBV4-1 and TRBJ1-3; 8 positions agree with TRBD1. The CDR3 totals 16 residues. CDR1 is MGHRA, CDR2 YSYEKL, per germline. V lost 3 bases, J lost 1 base, and 5 bases stayed unmatched. The CDR3: CASSQVGQGSGNTIYF. CDR3 DNA: TGCGCCAGCAGCCAGGTTGGACAGGGTTCTGGAAACACCATATATTTT.

In DNA, the CDR3 is TGTGCCAGCAGTGAATTAGGGGCGGGGGAGGTCAATGAGCAGTTCTTC. This encodes CASSELGAGEVNEQFF. J is TRBJ2-1 and V is TRBV25-1, with 7 nucleotides matching TRBD2. The CDR3 has 16 amino acids. Germline CDR1 reads MGHDK; CDR2 reads SYGVNS. V trimming: 1 base; J trimming: 6 bases; junction bases outside the gene matches: 9.

The rearrangement uses TRBV7-2 and TRBJ1-1; 8 bases are a match to TRBD1. V lost 5 bases to trimming and J lost 5 bases; unmatched junction nucleotides: 7. CDR3 length: 14 residues. In germline, CDR1 is SGHTA, CDR2 FQGNSA. Written as DNA, the CDR3 is TGTGCCAGCAGCCCCTCCCGGACAGGGACTGAAGCTTTCTTT. Protein sequence: CASSPSRTGTEAFF.

V and J are TRBV15 and TRBJ2-5, with TRBD2 matching 9 bases. Germline V CDR1 and CDR2: LNHNV, YYDKDF (reference sequence). V trimming: 3 bases; J trimming: 5 bases; junction bases outside the gene matches: 25. This CDR3 is built from 21 residues. The CDR3 sequence: CATSSLEWGLAENLDEETQYF. The CDR3, as DNA: TGTGCCACCAGCAGCCTCGAATGGGGACTAGCAGAAAACCTCGATGAGGAGACCCAGTACTTC.

This clone was recorded a few times. The chain links TRBV12-5 to TRBJ2-7, with D perhaps TRBD2 (5 bases). This CDR3 has 13 residues. CDR1 is LGHNT and CDR2 is FRNRAP in the germline V gene. Trimming removed 1 base from V and 4 bases from J, with 8 bases in between. CDR3 DNA sequence: TGTGCTAGTGGTTTGGCCCGAGGGTACGAGCAGTACTTC. As protein: CASGLARGYEQYF.

The rearrangement uses TRBV14 and TRBJ2-7; D possibly corresponds to TRBD1 (5 bases). In germline, CDR1 is SGHDN, CDR2 FVKESK. V dropped 1 base and J dropped 9 bases, with 13 bases sitting between them. The CDR3 has 13 residues. The CDR3 nucleotides are TGTGCCAGCAGCCAAGTTTCAGGGAATGCGCAGTACTTC. Protein: CASSQVSGNAQYF.

The chain employs TRBV5-1 and TRBJ2-2; 7 positions agree with TRBD2. After removal of 7 bases from V and 2 bases from J, the junction contained 8 bases not matched to a gene. The germline CDR1 and CDR2 sequences are SGHRS and YFSETQ. This CDR3 contains 15 residues. The CDR3 spells CASHLPGLNTGELFF. The CDR3 DNA reads as TGCGCCAGCCATCTTCCGGGACTAAACACCGGGGAGCTGTTTTTT.

The chain combines TRBV19 with TRBJ1-2, with 7 bases that match TRBD1. Germline trimming cut 5 bases from V and 1 base from J; bases unmatched to any gene: 7. This CDR3 has 15 amino acids. Looked up from germline, CDR1 is LNHDA and CDR2 is SQIVND (reference sequence). The CDR3 bases are TGTGCCAGTAGTCAAAGGGACAGCCGTAACTATGGCTACACCTTC. Amino acids: CASSQRDSRNYGYTF.

This clone occurred once. V is TRBV2 and J is TRBJ2-3; 7 bases match TRBD2. CDR1 and CDR2 (germline): SNHLY, FYNNEI. The CDR3 totals 16 residues. V was pared by 6 bases and J by 0 bases, with 9 bases of the junction left unmatched. The CDR3 protein is CASSALGGGSTDTQYF. The CDR3 coding sequence is TGTGCCAGCAGCGCCCTAGGCGGGGGAAGCACAGATACGCAGTATTTT.

The gene calls are TRBV6-4 and TRBJ1-5; D not resolved. The CDR3 totals 13 residues. The V gene's germline CDR1 is MRHNA and CDR2 SNTAGT. Trimming took 3 bases from V and 1 from J, leaving 4 bases between them. CDR3 residues: CASSEESNQPQHF. CDR3 in DNA: TGTGCCAGCAGTGAGGAGAGCAATCAGCCCCAGCATTTT.

The chain links TRBV7-3 to TRBJ2-5, with D uncertain. Trimming took 2 bases from V and 2 from J, leaving 6 bases between them. CDR1 is SGHTA and CDR2 is FQGTGA in the germline V gene. CDR3 length equals 13 residues. The CDR3 sequence is CASSLSGQETQYF. In DNA, the CDR3 is TGTGCCAGCAGCTTATCGGGTCAAGAGACCCAGTACTTC.

The rearrangement links TRBV23-1 to TRBJ1-1; 7 bases match TRBD1. TRBV23-1 is an open reading frame whose function is uncertain. The CDR3 covers 13 residues. V lost 5 bases and J lost 7; bases outside the gene matches: 7. CDR3 DNA sequence: TGCGCCAGCAGTTGGAGGGACAGTAGTGAAGCTTTCTTT. Its translation is CASSWRDSSEAFF.

The chain employs TRBV27 and TRBJ2-7; D is possibly TRBD1 (6 bases). The V end was cut by 2 bases, the J end by 5 bases, with 10 bases between. The CDR3 runs 13 residues. CDR1 is MNHEY and CDR2 is SMNVEV in the germline V gene (reference sequence). The CDR3 DNA is TGTGCCAGCAGTTTAGGATACAGGGACGAGCAGTACTTC. Amino acids: CASSLGYRDEQYF.

This chain links TRBV27 with TRBJ2-7; tentatively, D is TRBD2 (5 bases). There are 15 residues in the CDR3. Germline V gene data show CDR1 as MNHEY and CDR2 as SMNVEV (reference sequence). With 2 bases removed from V and 3 bases from J, the gap between germline ends came to 14 bases. The DNA for the CDR3 is TGTGCCAGCAGTTTAGGGGAGAGGAATTACTACGAGCAGTACTTC. This sequence encodes CASSLGERNYYEQYF.

V gene TRBV10-3 combines with J gene TRBJ1-1; 8 nucleotides match TRBD1. J gave up 5 bases and V 10 bases, and 9 bases lay outside the gene matches. The CDR3 sequence is 13 residues long. The germline CDR1 and CDR2 sequences are ENHRY and SYGVKD. As DNA, the CDR3 is TGTGCCAGCAGCACCAGGGGGCAGACTGAAGCTTTCTTT. The encoded protein is CASSTRGQTEAFF.

Here the CDR3 reads CASSEADSPNTGELFF. The CDR3 DNA is TGCGCCAGCAGTGAGGCGGACTCTCCGAACACCGGGGAGCTGTTTTTT. V and J are TRBV10-1 and TRBJ2-2; a weak D match, TRBD2 (5 bases). The CDR3 is 16 amino acids. In germline, CDR1 is WNHNN, CDR2 SYGVQD (reference sequence). Trimming took 2 bases from V and 0 from J, leaving 10 bases between them.

The genes are TRBV4-2 and TRBJ2-1, with D uncertain. This CDR3 is 11 amino acids long. Per germline, CDR1 LGHNA and CDR2 YNFKEQ. The V end lost 3 bases, the J end lost 5 bases, and 2 bases lay between the germline ends. This CDR3 reads CASSHNNEQFF. The CDR3 DNA reads as TGTGCCAGCAGCCATAACAATGAGCAGTTCTTC.

This clone was seen once. The chain carries TRBV6-5 and TRBJ1-2; TRBD1 is a possible D gene (6 bases). This CDR3 comprises 14 residues. The ends were cut back, 0 bases at V and 2 bases at J, with 7 bases in the middle. Germline V gene data show CDR1 as MNHEY and CDR2 as SVGAGI. This CDR3 reads CASSYSGQNYGYTF. In DNA, the CDR3 is TGTGCCAGCAGTTACTCTGGACAGAACTATGGCTACACCTTC.

V gene TRBV2 combines with J gene TRBJ2-3; D remains unclear. Trimming left V 1 base short and J 5 bases short, with 7 bases between. The germline V gene has CDR1 SNHLY and CDR2 FYNNEI. This CDR3 has 13 residues. The CDR3 bases are TGTGCCAGCAGTGAAGTTAGCCGAGATACGCAGTATTTT. Encoded protein: CASSEVSRDTQYF.

This clone was picked up one time. The chain employs TRBV14 and TRBJ1-1; D is possibly TRBD1 (5 bases). The V end was cut by 1 base, the J end by 0 bases, with 12 bases between. The CDR3 covers 16 residues. Germline values: CDR1 SGHDN, CDR2 FVKESK. The CDR3 is CASSQVGLRMNTEAFF. Written as DNA, the CDR3 is TGTGCCAGCAGCCAAGTGGGGCTAAGAATGAACACTGAAGCTTTCTTT.

The genes are TRBV6-1 and TRBJ2-5, with 11 bases aligning to TRBD2. The CDR3 length is 14 residues. Germline CDR1 MNHNS, CDR2 SASEGT. V shed 5 bases and J 5 bases; nucleotides not matched to a gene: 4. The CDR3 spells CASSFSGGAETQYF. The CDR3 DNA follows: TGTGCCAGCAGTTTTAGCGGGGGGGCGGAGACCCAGTACTTC.

This rearrangement joins TRBV18 to TRBJ2-2; 7 positions agree with TRBD1. The CDR3 runs to 18 residues. With 2 bases clipped from V and 5 bases from J, the junction kept 14 bases outside the gene matches. Germline CDR1 is KGHSH and CDR2 is LQKENI. CDR3 region: CASSPDPQGSRSTGELFF. CDR3 coding DNA: TGTGCCAGCTCACCAGACCCACAGGGGTCCCGATCAACCGGGGAGCTGTTTTTT.

The genes are TRBV6-1 and TRBJ2-3, with TRBD2 matching over 11 bases. From germline, CDR1 is MNHNS and CDR2 SASEGT. The J segment lost 5 bases and the V segment lost 6 bases, leaving 7 bases of the junction unmatched. This CDR3 spans 15 amino acids. DNA of the CDR3: TGTGCCAGCAGGGGACTAGCGGACTTAGGAGATACGCAGTATTTT. This encodes CASRGLADLGDTQYF.

The chain links TRBV7-8 to TRBJ2-7, with D unresolved. Germline lookup yields CDR1 SGHVS and CDR2 FQNEAQ. The CDR3 is made up of 14 amino acids. The ends were cut back, 4 bases at V and 4 bases at J, with 14 bases in the middle. For the CDR3, the DNA is TGTGCCAGCAGCTATGCGTTGCCCCCTTACGAGCAGTACTTC. Translation gives CASSYALPPYEQYF. The complete variable domain, with remaining parts taken from reference TRBV7-8 and TRBJ2-7, reads GAGVSQSPRYKVAKRGQDVALRCDPISGHVSLFWYQQALGQGPEFLTYFQNEAQLDKSGLPSDRFFAERPEGSVSTLKIQRTQQEDSAVYLCASSYALPPYEQYFGPGTRLTVT.

The CDR3 sequence is CASSLSGKNYEQYF. CDR3 DNA sequence: TGCGCCAGCAGCCTATCGGGTAAAAACTACGAGCAGTACTTC. The V call is TRBV4-1, the J call TRBJ2-7; the D is unclear. V lost 4 bases, J lost 3 bases, and 13 bases lay in between. CDR1 and CDR2 (germline): MGHRA, YSYEKL. The CDR3 is made up of 14 amino acids.

J is TRBJ1-4 and V is TRBV5-1; D is possibly TRBD1 (5 bases). This CDR3 is 15 amino acids long. Germline values: CDR1 SGHRS, CDR2 YFSETQ. Deletions cut 4 bases from V and 1 base from J, with 11 bases between. CDR3 nucleotides: TGCGCCAGCAGCCGACAGCCAGGAACTAATGAAAAACTGTTTTTT. Its translation is CASSRQPGTNEKLFF.

The sample holds one count of this clone. The chain couples TRBV19 to TRBJ1-4, with D unclear. The germline V gene encodes CDR1 LNHDA and CDR2 SQIVND (reference sequence). This CDR3 has 13 residues. V dropped 7 bases and J dropped 6 bases, with 12 bases sitting between them. The CDR3 here is CASNPGRDEKLFF. In DNA, the CDR3 is TGTGCCAGTAATCCGGGAAGGGATGAAAAACTGTTTTTT.